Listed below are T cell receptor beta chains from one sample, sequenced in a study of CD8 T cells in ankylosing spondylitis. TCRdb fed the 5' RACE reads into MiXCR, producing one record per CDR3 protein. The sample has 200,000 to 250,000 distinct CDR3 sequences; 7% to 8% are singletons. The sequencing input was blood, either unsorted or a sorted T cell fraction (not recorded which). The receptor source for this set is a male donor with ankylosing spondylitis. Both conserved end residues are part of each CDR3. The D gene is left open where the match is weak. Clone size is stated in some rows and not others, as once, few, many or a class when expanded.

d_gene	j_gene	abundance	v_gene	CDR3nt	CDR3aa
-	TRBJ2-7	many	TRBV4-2	TGTGCCAGCAGCGCAATAACAGATGGCGAGCAGTACTTC	CASSAITDGEQYF
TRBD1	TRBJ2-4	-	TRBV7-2	TGTGCCAGCAGCTTAGCTAGTGGGACAGGGATAGCCAAAAACATTCAGTACTTC	CASSLASGTGIAKNIQYF
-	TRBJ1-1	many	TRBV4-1	TGCGCCAGCAGCGCCCGGGACCGAAATATGAACACTGAAGCTTTCTTT	CASSARDRNMNTEAFF
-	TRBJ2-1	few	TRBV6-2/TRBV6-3	TGTGCCAGCAGTTACTCGTTTCGTCAGGAGGGTGAGCAGTTCTTC	CASSYSFRQEGEQFF
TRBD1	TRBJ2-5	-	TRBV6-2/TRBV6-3	TGTGCCAGCACAATGAACAGGGGAGAGACCCAGTACTTC	CASTMNRGETQYF
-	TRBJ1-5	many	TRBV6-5	TGTGCCAGCAGTTCCCCAGGGGGCAATCAGCCCCAGCATTTT	CASSSPGGNQPQHF
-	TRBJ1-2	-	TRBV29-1	TGCAGCGCGGTGGCGGAGGGCTACACCTTC	CSAVAEGYTF
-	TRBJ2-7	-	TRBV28	TGTGCCAGCAGTCCCCTGGCTGGCTCCTACGAGCAGTACTTC	CASSPLAGSYEQYF
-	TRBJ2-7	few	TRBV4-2	TGTGCCAGCAGCCATCTCCTTGGGGGCTTCTCCTACGAGCAGTACTTC	CASSHLLGGFSYEQYF
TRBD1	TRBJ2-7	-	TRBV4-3	TGCGCCAGCAGCCAAGATGAGGGGACAGGGGGTGACGAGCAGTACTTC	CASSQDEGTGGDEQYF
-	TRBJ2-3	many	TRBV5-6	TGTGCCAGCAGCTTTTATCGCGAAAGGGCAGATACGCAGTATTTT	CASSFYRERADTQYF
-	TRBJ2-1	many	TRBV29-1	TGCAGCGTTGAAGACCAGCGGGCTGAGCAGTTCTTC	CSVEDQRAEQFF
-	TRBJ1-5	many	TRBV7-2	TGTGCCAGCAGCTTAGCGGATGGACAGCCCCAGCATTTT	CASSLADGQPQHF
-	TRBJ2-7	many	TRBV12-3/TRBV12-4	TGTGCCAGCAGTCCAGGAAGGGCTTCCTACGAGCAGTACTTC	CASSPGRASYEQYF
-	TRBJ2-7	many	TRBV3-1	TGTGCCAGCAGCCAAAGCGCTAGCGTTGCCTACGAGCAGTACTTC	CASSQSASVAYEQYF
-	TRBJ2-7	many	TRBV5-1	TGCGCCAGCAGCTTGGTGTCACAGGGAAGTGACGAGCAGTACTTC	CASSLVSQGSDEQYF